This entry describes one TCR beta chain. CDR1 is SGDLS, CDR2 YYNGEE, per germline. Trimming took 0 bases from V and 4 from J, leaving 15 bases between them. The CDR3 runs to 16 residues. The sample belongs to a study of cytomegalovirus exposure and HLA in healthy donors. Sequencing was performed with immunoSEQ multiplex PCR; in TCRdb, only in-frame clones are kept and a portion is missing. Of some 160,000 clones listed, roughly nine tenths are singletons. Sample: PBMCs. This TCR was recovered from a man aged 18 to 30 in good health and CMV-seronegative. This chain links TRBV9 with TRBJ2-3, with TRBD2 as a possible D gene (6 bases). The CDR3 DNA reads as TGTGCCAGCAGCGTAGGCGGGGCCCGGAGGGCAGATACGCAGTATTTT. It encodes CASSVGGARRADTQYF.